This TCR beta chain was captured in a study of T cells after somatic rescue of genetic block. This clone came up once. Clones were sequenced by immunoSEQ multiplex PCR, and TCRdb holds only the in-frame ones, with some missing. The repertoire holds 9,000 to 15,000 clones, with about 71% as singletons. Trimming shortened V by 3 bases and J by 1 base, and 6 bases separated the two germline ends. This CDR3 spans 13 amino acids. The germline V gene has CDR1 LNHNV and CDR2 YYDKDF (reference sequence). This TCR was recovered from a boy between 10 and 17 years old. The specimen sequenced was peripheral blood mononuclear cells (PBMCs). This chain links TRBV15 with TRBJ1-2, with no clear D. This CDR3 is CATSRDHNYGYTF. The CDR3 nucleotides read TGTGCCACCAGCAGGGACCATAACTATGGCTACACCTTC.